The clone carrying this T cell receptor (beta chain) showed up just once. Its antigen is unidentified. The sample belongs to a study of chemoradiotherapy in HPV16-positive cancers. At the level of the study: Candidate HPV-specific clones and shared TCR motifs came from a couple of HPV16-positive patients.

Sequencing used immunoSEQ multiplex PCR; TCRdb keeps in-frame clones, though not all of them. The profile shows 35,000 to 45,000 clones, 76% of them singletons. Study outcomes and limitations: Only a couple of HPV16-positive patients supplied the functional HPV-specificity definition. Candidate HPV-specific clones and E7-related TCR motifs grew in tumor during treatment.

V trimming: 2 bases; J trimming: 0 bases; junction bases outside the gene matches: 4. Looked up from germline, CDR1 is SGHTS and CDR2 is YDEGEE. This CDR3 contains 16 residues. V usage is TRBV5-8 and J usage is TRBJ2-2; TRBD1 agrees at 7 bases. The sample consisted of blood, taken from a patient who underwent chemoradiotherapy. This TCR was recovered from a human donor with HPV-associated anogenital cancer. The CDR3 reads CASSFSQGPNTGELFF. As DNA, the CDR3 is TGTGCCAGCAGCTTCTCACAGGGGCCGAACACCGGGGAGCTGTTTTTT.